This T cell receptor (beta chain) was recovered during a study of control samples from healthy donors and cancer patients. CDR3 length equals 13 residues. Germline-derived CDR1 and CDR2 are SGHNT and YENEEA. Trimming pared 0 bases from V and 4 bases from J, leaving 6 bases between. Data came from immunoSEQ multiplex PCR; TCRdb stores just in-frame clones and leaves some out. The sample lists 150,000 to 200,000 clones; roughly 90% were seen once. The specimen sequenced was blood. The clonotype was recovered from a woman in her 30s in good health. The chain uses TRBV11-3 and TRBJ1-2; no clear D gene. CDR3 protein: CASSLDGFYGYTF. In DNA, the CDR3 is TGTGCCAGCAGCTTAGATGGATTCTATGGCTACACCTTC.